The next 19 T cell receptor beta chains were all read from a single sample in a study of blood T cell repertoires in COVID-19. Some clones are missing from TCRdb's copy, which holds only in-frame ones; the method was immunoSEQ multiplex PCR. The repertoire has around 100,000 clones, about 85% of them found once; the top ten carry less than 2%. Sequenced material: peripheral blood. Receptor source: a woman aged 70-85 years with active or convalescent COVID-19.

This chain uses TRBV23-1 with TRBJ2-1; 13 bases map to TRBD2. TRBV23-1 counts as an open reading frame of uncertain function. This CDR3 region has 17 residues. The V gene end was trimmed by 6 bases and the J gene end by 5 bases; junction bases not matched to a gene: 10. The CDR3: CASSRTSGGALDNEQFF. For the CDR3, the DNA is TGCGCCAGCAGCCGTACTAGCGGGGGGGCCTTAGACAATGAGCAGTTCTTC.

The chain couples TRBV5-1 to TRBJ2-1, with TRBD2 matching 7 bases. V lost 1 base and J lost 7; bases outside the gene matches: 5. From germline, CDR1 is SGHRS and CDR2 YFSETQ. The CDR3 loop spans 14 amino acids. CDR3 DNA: TGCGCCAGCAGCTTGATGCAGGGAGGGAATGAGCAGTTCTTC. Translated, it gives CASSLMQGGNEQFF.

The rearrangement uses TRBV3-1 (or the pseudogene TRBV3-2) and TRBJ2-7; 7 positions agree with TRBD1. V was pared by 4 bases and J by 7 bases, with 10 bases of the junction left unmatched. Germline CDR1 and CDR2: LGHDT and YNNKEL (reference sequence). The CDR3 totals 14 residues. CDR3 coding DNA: TGTGCCAGCAGCCTCCTGACAGGGCCTGGGGAGCAGTACTTC. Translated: CASSLLTGPGEQYF.

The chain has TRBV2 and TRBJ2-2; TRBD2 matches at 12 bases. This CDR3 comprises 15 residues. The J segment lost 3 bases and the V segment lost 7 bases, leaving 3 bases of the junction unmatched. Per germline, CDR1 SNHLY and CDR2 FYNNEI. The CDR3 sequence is CASKTSGGYTGELFF. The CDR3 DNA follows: TGTGCCAGCAAGACTAGCGGGGGTTACACCGGGGAGCTGTTTTTT.

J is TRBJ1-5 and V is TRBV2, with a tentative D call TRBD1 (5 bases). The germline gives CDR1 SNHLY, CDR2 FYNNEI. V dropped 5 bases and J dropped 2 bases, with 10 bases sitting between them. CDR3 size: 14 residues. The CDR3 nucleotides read TGTGCCAGCAGTCGGGGGGTCGGCAATCAGCCCCAGCATTTT. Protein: CASSRGVGNQPQHF.

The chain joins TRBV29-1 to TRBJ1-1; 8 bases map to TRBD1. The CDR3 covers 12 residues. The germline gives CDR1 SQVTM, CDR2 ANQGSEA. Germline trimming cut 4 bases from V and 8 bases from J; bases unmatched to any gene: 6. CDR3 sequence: CSVAQGDTEAFF. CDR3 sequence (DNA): TGCAGCGTTGCACAGGGGGATACGGAAGCTTTCTTT.

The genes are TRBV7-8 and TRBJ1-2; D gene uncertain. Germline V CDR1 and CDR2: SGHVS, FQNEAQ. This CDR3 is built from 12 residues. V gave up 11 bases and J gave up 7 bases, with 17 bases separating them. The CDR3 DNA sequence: TGTGCCGGCGGGATGGGGAGATCTGGCTACACCTTC. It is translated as CAGGMGRSGYTF.

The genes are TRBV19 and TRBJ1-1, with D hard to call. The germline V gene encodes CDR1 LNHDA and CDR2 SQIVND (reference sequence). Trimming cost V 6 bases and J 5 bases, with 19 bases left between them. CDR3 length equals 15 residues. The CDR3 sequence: CASRLSGMPMTEAFF. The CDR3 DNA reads TGTGCCAGTAGGTTATCGGGGATGCCGATGACTGAAGCTTTCTTT.

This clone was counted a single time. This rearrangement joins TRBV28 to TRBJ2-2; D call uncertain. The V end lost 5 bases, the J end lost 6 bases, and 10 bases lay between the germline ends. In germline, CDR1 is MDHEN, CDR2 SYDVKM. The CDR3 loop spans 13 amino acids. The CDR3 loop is CASSPPRPGELFF. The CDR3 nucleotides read TGTGCCAGCAGTCCCCCGCGGCCCGGGGAGCTGTTTTTT.

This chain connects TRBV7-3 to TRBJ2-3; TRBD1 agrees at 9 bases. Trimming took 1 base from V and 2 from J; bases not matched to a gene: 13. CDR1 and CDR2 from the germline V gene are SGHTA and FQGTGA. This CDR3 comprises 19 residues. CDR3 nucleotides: TGTGCCAGCAGCTTAATAGGGGGAGCGGGACAGGGAGTCACAGATACGCAGTATTTT. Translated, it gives CASSLIGGAGQGVTDTQYF.

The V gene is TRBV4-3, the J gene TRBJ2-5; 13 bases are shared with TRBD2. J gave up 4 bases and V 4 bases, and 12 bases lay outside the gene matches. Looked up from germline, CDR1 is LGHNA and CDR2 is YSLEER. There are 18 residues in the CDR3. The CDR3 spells CASSRGLAGSGIGETQYF. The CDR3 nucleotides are TGCGCCAGCAGCCGGGGACTAGCGGGATCAGGTATAGGAGAGACCCAGTACTTC.

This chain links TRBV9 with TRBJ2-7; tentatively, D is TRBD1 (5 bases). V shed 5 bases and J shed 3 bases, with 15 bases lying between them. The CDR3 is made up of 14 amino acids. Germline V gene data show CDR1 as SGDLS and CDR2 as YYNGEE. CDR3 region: CASSLMDKLYEQYF. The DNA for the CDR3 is TGTGCCAGCAGTCTAATGGACAAGCTCTACGAGCAGTACTTC.

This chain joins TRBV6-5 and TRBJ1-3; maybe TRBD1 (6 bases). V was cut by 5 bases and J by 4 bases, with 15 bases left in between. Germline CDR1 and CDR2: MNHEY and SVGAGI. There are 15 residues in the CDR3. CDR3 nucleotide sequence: TGTGCCAGCAGTCAACCCACAGGGCCGGGAAACACCATATATTTT. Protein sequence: CASSQPTGPGNTIYF.

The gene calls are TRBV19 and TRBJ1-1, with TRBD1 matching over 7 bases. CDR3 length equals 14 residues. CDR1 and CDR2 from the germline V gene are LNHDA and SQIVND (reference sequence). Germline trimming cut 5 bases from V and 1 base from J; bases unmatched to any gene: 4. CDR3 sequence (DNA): TGTGCCAGTAGTGGACAGGACACGAACACTGAAGCTTTCTTT. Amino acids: CASSGQDTNTEAFF.

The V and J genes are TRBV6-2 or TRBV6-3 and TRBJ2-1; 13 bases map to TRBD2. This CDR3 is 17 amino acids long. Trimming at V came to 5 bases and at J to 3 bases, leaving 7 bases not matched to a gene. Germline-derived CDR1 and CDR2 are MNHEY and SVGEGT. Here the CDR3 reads CASSRTSGSSIYNEQFF. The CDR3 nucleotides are TGTGCCAGCAGTCGGACTAGCGGGAGCTCGATCTACAATGAGCAGTTCTTC.

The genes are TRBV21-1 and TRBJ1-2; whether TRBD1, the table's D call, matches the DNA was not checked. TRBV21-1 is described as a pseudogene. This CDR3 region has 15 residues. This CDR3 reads CASSKPRDRAGGYTF. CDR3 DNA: TGTGCCAGCAGCAAGCCCCGGGACAGGGCGGGGGGCTACACCTTC.

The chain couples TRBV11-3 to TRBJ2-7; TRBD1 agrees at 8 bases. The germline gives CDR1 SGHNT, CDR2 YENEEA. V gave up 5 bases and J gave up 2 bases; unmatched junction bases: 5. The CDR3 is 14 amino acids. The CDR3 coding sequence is TGTGCCAGCAGCACGCGGACAGGGACCTACGAGCAGTACTTC. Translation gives CASSTRTGTYEQYF.

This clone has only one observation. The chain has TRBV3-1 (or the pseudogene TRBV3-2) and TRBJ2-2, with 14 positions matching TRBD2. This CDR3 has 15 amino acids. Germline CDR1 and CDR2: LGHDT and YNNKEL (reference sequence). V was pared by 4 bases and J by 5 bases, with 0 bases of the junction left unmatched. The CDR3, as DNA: TGTGCCAGCAGCCGGACTAGCGGGGGGACCGGGGAGCTGTTTTTT. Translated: CASSRTSGGTGELFF.

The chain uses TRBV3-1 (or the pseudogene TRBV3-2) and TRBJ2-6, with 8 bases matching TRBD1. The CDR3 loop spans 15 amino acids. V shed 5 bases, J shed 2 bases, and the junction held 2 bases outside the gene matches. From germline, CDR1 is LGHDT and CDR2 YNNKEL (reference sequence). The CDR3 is CASSLTGAGANVLTF. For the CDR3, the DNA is TGTGCCAGCAGCTTGACAGGGGCTGGGGCCAACGTCCTGACTTTC.